This T cell receptor beta chain derives from a study of T cell repertoires in cytomegalovirus infection. Across the study: Based on public TCR beta signatures, there were indications of CMV infection and of a matching HLA type.

This clonotype turned up a few times. The target antigen is unknown. Using its own MiXCR run on the reads, TCRdb lists one record per CDR3 protein. The repertoire holds nearly 550,000 distinct CDR3 sequences, 16% seen once, with about 24% in the top ten. V was cut by 1 base and J by 5 bases, with 14 bases left in between. This CDR3 has 15 residues. Germline V gene lookup returns CDR1 ENHRY and CDR2 SYGVKD. General study points: Identification of carriers of CMV plus the relevant HLA was achieved through cumulative public TCR beta family frequency. The study found HLA-C-restricted CMV-specific TCR beta clonotypes dominating the ex vivo response.

V usage is TRBV10-3 and J usage is TRBJ1-1, with a tentative D call TRBD1 (5 bases). The TCR originated in a human donor in good health (CMV status not recorded). Some clones in this sample may be carry-over from other donors' samples. The specimen was CD8+ T cells from PBMCs. CDR3 sequence (DNA): TGTGCCATCAGTGAGTTTCGGCGGGAGGGGACTGAAGCTTTCTTT. It encodes CAISEFRREGTEAFF.